The 26 T cell receptor beta chains below were found in one sample sequenced in a study of blood T cell repertoires in COVID-19. Here immunoSEQ multiplex PCR was the method, and the copy in TCRdb shows in-frame clones only, minus some. In the table there are 160,000 or so clones, nearly 80% of which are singletons. The sequencing input was peripheral blood. The receptors come from a woman aged 80 or older with acute or convalescent COVID-19.

V is TRBV15 and J is TRBJ2-3; 10 positions match TRBD2. The CDR3 length is 14 residues. Germline loops: CDR1 LNHNV, CDR2 YYDKDF (reference sequence). Trimming at V came to 8 bases and at J to 6 bases, leaving 8 bases not matched to a gene. The CDR3 sequence: CATRTSGFWDTQYF. The CDR3 region has the DNA TGTGCCACCCGGACTAGCGGCTTTTGGGATACGCAGTATTTT.

The chain couples TRBV12-3 or TRBV12-4 to TRBJ1-1; no definite D call. The CDR3 runs 13 residues. Trimming removed 1 base at V and 4 bases at J, with 7 bases between. In DNA, the CDR3 is TGTGCCAGCAGTTTAGTCAGAATCACTGAAGCTTTCTTT. Translated, it gives CASSLVRITEAFF.

The chain is built from TRBV27 and TRBJ2-2, with 9 bases fitting TRBD2. Germline CDR1 is MNHEY and CDR2 is SMNVEV (reference sequence). The CDR3 extends over 15 amino acids. J lost 1 base, V lost 6 bases, and 3 bases had no gene match. CDR3 residues: CASSRLAENTGELFF. The CDR3 bases are TGTGCCAGCAGCAGACTAGCGGAGAACACCGGGGAGCTGTTTTTT.

The V and J genes are TRBV27 and TRBJ2-1; perhaps TRBD1 as D (5 bases). There are 14 residues in the CDR3. Trimming stripped 11 bases from V and 5 bases from J, with 19 bases between. The germline CDR1 and CDR2 sequences are MNHEY and SMNVEV (reference sequence). CDR3 coding DNA: TGTGCCCGACCAGCAGGGATTTCCCACAATGAGCAGTTCTTC. Translating it yields CARPAGISHNEQFF.

The CDR3 protein is CASSLRLAEVYEQYF. The DNA for the CDR3 is TGTGCCAGCAGCCTTCGACTAGCGGAGGTCTACGAGCAGTACTTC. The chain has TRBV7-8 and TRBJ2-7; 9 nucleotides align to TRBD2. This CDR3 has 15 residues. Germline V gene data show CDR1 as SGHVS and CDR2 as FQNEAQ. Trimming took 5 bases from V and 3 from J; bases not matched to a gene: 8.

This clone has just a few counts. V and J are TRBV4-1 and TRBJ1-2; perhaps TRBD1 as D (5 bases). Germline-derived CDR1 and CDR2 are MGHRA and YSYEKL. The CDR3 runs 16 residues. Trimming removed 2 bases at V and 3 bases at J, with 16 bases between. The CDR3 spells CASSQSGGANDYGYTF. The DNA of the CDR3 is TGCGCCAGCAGCCAATCAGGAGGGGCTAATGACTATGGCTACACCTTC.

The genes are TRBV19 and TRBJ1-1; a weak D match, TRBD1 (6 bases). CDR1 is LNHDA and CDR2 is SQIVND in the germline V gene (reference sequence). The CDR3 has 16 amino acids. V was shortened by 6 bases and J by 0 bases, with 17 bases between the two germline ends. The CDR3 sequence: CASSPLGAMMNTEAFF. CDR3 sequence (DNA): TGTGCCAGTAGCCCTCTGGGGGCGATGATGAACACTGAAGCTTTCTTT.

J is TRBJ1-2 and V is TRBV3-1 (or the pseudogene TRBV3-2); D not certain. The V gene lost 1 base and the J gene lost 8 bases, with 11 bases spanning the gap. The length of the CDR3 is 13 residues. Germline CDR1 LGHDT, CDR2 YNNKEL (reference sequence). The CDR3 nucleotides are TGTGCCAGCAGCCAAGGGTCCTCGCGGGGCTACACCTTC. It specifies CASSQGSSRGYTF.

The chain employs TRBV4-1 and TRBJ2-1; 8 nucleotides agree with TRBD1. The V gene's germline CDR1 is MGHRA and CDR2 YSYEKL. Unmatched junction bases numbered 6, after V lost 1 base and J lost 7 bases. CDR3 length equals 15 residues. The CDR3 here is CASSQGSRGRNEQFF. The DNA of the CDR3 is TGCGCCAGCAGCCAAGGGTCCAGGGGGCGAAATGAGCAGTTCTTC.

This chain uses TRBV5-1 with TRBJ2-2; unclear D gene. Germline CDR1 is SGHRS and CDR2 is YFSETQ. The CDR3 is 14 residues long. The germline V and J ends were trimmed by 4 bases and 7 bases, with 14 bases remaining between them. This CDR3 reads CASSLVSPGGELFF. The CDR3 coding sequence is TGCGCCAGCAGCCTGGTTTCCCCCGGCGGGGAGCTGTTTTTT.

The CDR3 DNA sequence: TGTGCCAGCAGTCGGGGACAGGGGCGCGGAGATACGCAGTATTTT. It is translated as CASSRGQGRGDTQYF. The chain joins TRBV6-6 to TRBJ2-3, with TRBD1 matching over 10 bases. The CDR3 is 15 residues long. J lost 5 bases, V lost 5 bases, and 7 bases had no gene match. Per the germline V gene, CDR1 is MNHNY and CDR2 is SVGAGI (reference sequence).

The chain combines TRBV7-3 with TRBJ2-5; TRBD2 matches at 8 bases. The CDR3 has 15 residues. Germline CDR1 SGHTA, CDR2 FQGTGA. V lost 2 bases to trimming and J lost 5 bases; unmatched junction nucleotides: 7. The CDR3 DNA reads TGTGCCAGCAGCTTAGGAGCGGGAGTGCCGGAGACCCAGTACTTC. Residues: CASSLGAGVPETQYF.

The rearrangement joins TRBV9 to TRBJ2-7, with 9 nucleotides matching TRBD1. The CDR3 consists of 14 residues. Trimming removed 3 bases from V and 6 bases from J; junction bases left unmatched: 7. Germline assignment: CDR1 SGDLS and CDR2 YYNGEE. The CDR3: CASSAGQGVGEQYF. CDR3 coding DNA: TGTGCCAGCAGCGCGGGACAGGGCGTAGGCGAGCAGTACTTC.

The table lists this clone with a few counts. J is TRBJ2-2 and V is TRBV19; TRBD2 is a possible D gene (5 bases). V was trimmed by 3 bases and J by 5 bases, leaving 13 bases between them. The CDR3 is made up of 15 amino acids. Germline assignment: CDR1 LNHDA and CDR2 SQIVND (reference sequence). CDR3 region: CASSMIYSGTGELFF. The CDR3 DNA sequence: TGTGCCAGTAGTATGATTTACTCGGGGACCGGGGAGCTGTTTTTT.

This chain connects TRBV5-4 to TRBJ2-2, with 11 bases lining up with TRBD1. The CDR3 covers 17 residues. V was clipped by 4 bases and J by 6 bases; unmatched bases: 11. From germline, CDR1 is SGHNT and CDR2 YYREEE (reference sequence). This CDR3 reads CASSGDRGFMASGELFF. The CDR3 coding sequence is TGTGCCAGCAGCGGGGACAGGGGGTTTATGGCATCCGGGGAGCTGTTTTTT.

This clone was detected a few times. V usage is TRBV2 and J usage is TRBJ1-5, with 7 bases identical to TRBD1. CDR3 length equals 14 residues. Germline V gene data show CDR1 as SNHLY and CDR2 as FYNNEI. V shed 4 bases and J 7 bases; nucleotides not matched to a gene: 7. This CDR3 is CASSADRIKQPQHF. The DNA for the CDR3 is TGTGCCAGCAGTGCGGACAGGATTAAACAGCCCCAGCATTTT.

A few counts support this clone. This same CDR3 is encoded by further DNA sequences in the sample. The chain joins TRBV30 to TRBJ1-3; possibly TRBD1 for D (6 bases). CDR1 and CDR2 (germline): GTSNPN, SVGIG (reference sequence). The CDR3 is made up of 14 amino acids. The V end was cut by 0 bases, the J end by 4 bases, with 10 bases between. The DNA of the CDR3 is TGTGCCTGGAGTGTAGGGGGGGCAGGAAACACCATATATTTT. It specifies CAWSVGGAGNTIYF.

V gene TRBV3-1 (or the pseudogene TRBV3-2) combines with J gene TRBJ1-4, with D possibly being TRBD1 (6 bases). Germline CDR1 is LGHDT and CDR2 is YNNKEL (reference sequence). V gave up 1 base and J gave up 7 bases, with 13 bases separating them. The CDR3 length is 15 residues. This chain's CDR3 is CASSQAAGAGEKLFF. In nucleotides, the CDR3 is TGTGCCAGCAGCCAAGCAGCGGGGGCCGGTGAAAAACTGTTTTTT.

The chain combines TRBV11-2 with TRBJ2-7, with 10 positions matching TRBD1. Germline loops: CDR1 SGHAT, CDR2 FQNNGV. J was trimmed by 1 base and V by 5 bases; bases with no gene match: 8. There are 16 residues in the CDR3. CDR3 nucleotides: TGTGCCAGCAGCCCCGACCTGGGACAGGGGTCCTACGAGCAGTACTTC. Protein sequence: CASSPDLGQGSYEQYF.

This clone showed up just a few times. The rearrangement links TRBV3-1 (or the pseudogene TRBV3-2) to TRBJ2-7; D not resolved. Looked up from germline, CDR1 is LGHDT and CDR2 is YNNKEL (reference sequence). The germline V and J ends were trimmed by 4 bases and 3 bases, with 10 bases remaining between them. This CDR3 region has 13 residues. The CDR3 bases are TGTGCCAGCAGCCCTACTACCGACTACGAGCAGTACTTC. This gives the protein CASSPTTDYEQYF.

The chain links TRBV18 to TRBJ1-4; 7 nucleotides line up with TRBD1. With 4 bases clipped from V and 5 bases from J, the junction kept 7 bases outside the gene matches. This CDR3 spans 15 amino acids. Germline CDR1 and CDR2: KGHSH and LQKENI. For the CDR3, the DNA is TGTGCCAGCTCACTTACGACAGGGCCAAATGAAAAACTGTTTTTT. Amino acid sequence: CASSLTTGPNEKLFF.

The chain is built from TRBV27 and TRBJ2-3, with 7 bases aligning to TRBD1. This CDR3 region has 16 residues. Per germline, CDR1 MNHEY and CDR2 SMNVEV (reference sequence). The V gene end was trimmed by 5 bases and the J gene end by 5 bases; junction bases not matched to a gene: 13. The CDR3 nucleotides read TGTGCCAGCAGTGTAACCGGGACAGTCGTTGGAGATACGCAGTATTTT. Amino acids: CASSVTGTVVGDTQYF.

CDR3 in DNA: TGCGCCAGCAGCTTGTCGGGACAGGGGGATCAGCCCCAGCATTTT. It encodes CASSLSGQGDQPQHF. The chain joins TRBV5-1 to TRBJ1-5; TRBD1 agrees at 11 bases. Germline values: CDR1 SGHRS, CDR2 YFSETQ. V gave up 1 base and J gave up 5 bases; unmatched junction bases: 2. CDR3 length equals 15 residues.

This chain joins TRBV3-1 (or the pseudogene TRBV3-2) and TRBJ1-2; D is undetermined. Germline V gene sequence: CDR1 LGHDT, CDR2 YNNKEL (reference sequence). Trimming took off 4 bases at V and 3 bases at J, with 3 bases between the two ends. This CDR3 comprises 11 residues. Here the CDR3 DNA reads TGTGCCAGCAGCCTCTACTATGGCTACACCTTC. Translation: CASSLYYGYTF.

This clone has only one observation. The chain recombines TRBV2 with TRBJ2-7, with 8 bases that match TRBD1. V was pared by 4 bases and J by 1 base, with 9 bases of the junction left unmatched. The CDR3 consists of 16 residues. Germline CDR1 SNHLY, CDR2 FYNNEI. CDR3 DNA sequence: TGTGCCAGCAGTGCTGGTTGGGGGACAGGATCCTACGAGCAGTACTTC. Its translation is CASSAGWGTGSYEQYF.

The chain links TRBV6-6 to TRBJ1-2; 9 bases align to TRBD1. Germline values: CDR1 MNHNY, CDR2 SVGAGI (reference sequence). The CDR3 is 15 amino acids. The J segment lost 4 bases and the V segment lost 6 bases, leaving 9 bases of the junction unmatched. The CDR3 coding sequence is TGTGCCAGCAGCCGTGGACAGGGGAGTTCCTATGGCTACACCTTC. It encodes CASSRGQGSSYGYTF.